Sequencing of this TCR beta chain was carried out in a study of T cells in Graves' hyperthyroidism and ophthalmopathy. CDR1 is DFQATT, CDR2 SNEGSKA, per germline (reference sequence). This CDR3 spans 15 amino acids. Trimming cost V 0 bases and J 5 bases, with 16 bases left between them. Uncontrolled infection, other autoimmune disease, pregnancy or lactation excluded patients. RNA transcripts served as the template for amplifying TCR beta CDR3 regions. The HTBI primer set drove a first-round RT-PCR of the TCR CDR3. TCRdb itself ran the multiplex PCR reads through MiXCR, one entry per CDR3 protein. Of more than 250,000 distinct CDR3 sequences in the sample, 12% to 15% are singletons; the top ten hold under 35%. This clonotype was recorded at least ten times.

The sample taken for sequencing was blood. The sequence came from a woman between 45 and 65 years old with Graves' hyperthyroidism that later progressed to Graves' ophthalmopathy. V and J are TRBV20-1 and TRBJ1-1; no firm D call. The CDR3 sequence is CSARDNAGRDTEAFF. The CDR3 coding sequence is TGCAGTGCTAGAGACAACGCGGGTAGGGATACTGAAGCTTTCTTT.